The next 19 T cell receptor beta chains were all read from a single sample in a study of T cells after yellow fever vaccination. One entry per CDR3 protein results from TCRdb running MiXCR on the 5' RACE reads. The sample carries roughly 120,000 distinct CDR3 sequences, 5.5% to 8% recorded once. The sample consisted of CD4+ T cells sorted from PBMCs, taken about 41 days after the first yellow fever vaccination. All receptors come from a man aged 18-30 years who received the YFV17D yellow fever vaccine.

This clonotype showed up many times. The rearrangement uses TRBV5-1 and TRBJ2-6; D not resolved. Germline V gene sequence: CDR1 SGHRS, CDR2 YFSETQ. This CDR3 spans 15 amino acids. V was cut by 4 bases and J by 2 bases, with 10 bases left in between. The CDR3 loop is CASSEDPAGANVLTF. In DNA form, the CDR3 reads TGCGCCAGCAGCGAGGACCCTGCTGGGGCCAACGTCCTGACTTTC.

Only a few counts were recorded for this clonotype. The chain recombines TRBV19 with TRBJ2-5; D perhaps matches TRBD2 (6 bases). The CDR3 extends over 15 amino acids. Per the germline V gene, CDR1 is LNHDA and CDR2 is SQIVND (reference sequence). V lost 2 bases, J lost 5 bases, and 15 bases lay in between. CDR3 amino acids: CASSIRSPGGETQYF. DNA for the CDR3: TGTGCCAGTAGTATACGGTCTCCAGGAGGGGAGACCCAGTACTTC.

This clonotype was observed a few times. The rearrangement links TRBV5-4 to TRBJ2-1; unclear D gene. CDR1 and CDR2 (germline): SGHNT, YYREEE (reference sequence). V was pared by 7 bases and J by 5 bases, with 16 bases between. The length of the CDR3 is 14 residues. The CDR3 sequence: CASGHHNSNNEQFF. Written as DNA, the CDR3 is TGTGCCAGCGGTCACCATAACAGTAACAATGAGCAGTTCTTC.

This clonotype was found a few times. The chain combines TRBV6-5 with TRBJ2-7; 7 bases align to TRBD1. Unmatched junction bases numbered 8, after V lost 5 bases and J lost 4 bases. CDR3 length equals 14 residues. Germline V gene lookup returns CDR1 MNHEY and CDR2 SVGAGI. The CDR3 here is CASSPSGQPYEQYV. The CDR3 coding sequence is TGTGCCAGCAGTCCCTCGGGACAGCCGTACGAGCAGTACGTC.

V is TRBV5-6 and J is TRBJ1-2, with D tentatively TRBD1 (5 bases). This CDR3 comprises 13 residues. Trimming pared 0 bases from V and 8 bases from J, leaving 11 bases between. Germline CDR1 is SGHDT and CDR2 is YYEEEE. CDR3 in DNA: TGTGCCAGCAGCTTGGAGCCAGGGAACGGCTACACCTTC. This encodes CASSLEPGNGYTF. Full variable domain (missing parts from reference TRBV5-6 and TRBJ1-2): DAGVTQSPTHLIKTRGQQVTLRCSPKSGHDTVSWYQQALGQGPQFIFQYYEEEERQRGNFPDRFSGHQFPNYSSELNVNALLLGDSALYLCASSLEPGNGYTFGSGTRLTVV.

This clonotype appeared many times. CDR3 DNA: TGTGCCAGCAGTGTAGTGGATGAGCAGTTCTTC. Amino acid sequence: CASSVVDEQFF. This chain links TRBV2 with TRBJ2-1; D is ambiguous. The CDR3 totals 11 residues. Trimming stripped 4 bases from V and 8 bases from J, with 6 bases between. Per the germline V gene, CDR1 is SNHLY and CDR2 is FYNNEI.

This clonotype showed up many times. The CDR3 DNA reads TGTGCCAGCAGCACCAGACAGGCGGCAAAACTGTTTTTT. Its protein product is CASSTRQAAKLFF. The chain couples TRBV7-2 to TRBJ1-4, with D perhaps TRBD1 (6 bases). In germline, CDR1 is SGHTA, CDR2 FQGNSA. The V end lost 5 bases, the J end lost 10 bases, and 14 bases lay between the germline ends. The CDR3 runs to 13 residues.

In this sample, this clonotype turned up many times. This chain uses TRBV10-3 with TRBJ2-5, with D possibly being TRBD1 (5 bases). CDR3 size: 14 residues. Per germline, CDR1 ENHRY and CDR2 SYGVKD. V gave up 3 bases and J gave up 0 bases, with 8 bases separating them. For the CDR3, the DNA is TGTGCCATCAGTGACAGGGTGTACCAAGAGACCCAGTACTTC. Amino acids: CAISDRVYQETQYF.

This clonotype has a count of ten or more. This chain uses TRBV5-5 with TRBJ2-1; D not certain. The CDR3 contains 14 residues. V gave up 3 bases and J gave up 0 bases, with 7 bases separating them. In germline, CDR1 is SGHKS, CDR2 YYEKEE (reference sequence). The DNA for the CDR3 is TGTGCCAGCAGCTCGCCCGGCTCCTACAATGAGCAGTTCTTC. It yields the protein CASSSPGSYNEQFF.

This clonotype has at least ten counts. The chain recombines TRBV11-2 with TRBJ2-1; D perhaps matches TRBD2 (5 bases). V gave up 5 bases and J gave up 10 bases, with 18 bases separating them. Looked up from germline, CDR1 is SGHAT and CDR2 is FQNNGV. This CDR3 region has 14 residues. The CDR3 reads CASSPRTLAFEQFF. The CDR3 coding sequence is TGTGCCAGCAGCCCAAGGACTCTTGCATTCGAGCAGTTCTTC.

CDR3 DNA sequence: TGTGCCAGCAGTTTACGTCCTCCGGGACAGGGGGTGAAAGATACGCAGTATTTT. This translates into CASSLRPPGQGVKDTQYF. The V gene is TRBV28, the J gene TRBJ2-3; 11 nucleotides align to TRBD1. The CDR3 runs 18 residues. Germline lookup yields CDR1 MDHEN and CDR2 SYDVKM. Trimming took 2 bases from V and 5 from J; bases not matched to a gene: 12.

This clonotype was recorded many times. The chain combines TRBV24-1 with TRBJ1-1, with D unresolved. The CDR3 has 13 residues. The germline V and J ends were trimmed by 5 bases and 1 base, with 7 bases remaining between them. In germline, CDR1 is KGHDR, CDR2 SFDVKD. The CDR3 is CATSVNENTEAFF. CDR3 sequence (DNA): TGTGCCACCAGTGTGAACGAGAACACTGAAGCTTTCTTT.

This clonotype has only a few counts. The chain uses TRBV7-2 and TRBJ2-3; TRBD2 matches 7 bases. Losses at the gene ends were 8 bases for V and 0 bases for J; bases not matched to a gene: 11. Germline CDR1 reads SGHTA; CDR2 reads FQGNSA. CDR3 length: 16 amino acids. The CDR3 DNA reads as TGTGCCAGCGGCCGACGAGCGGGGTCTAGCACAGATACGCAGTATTTT. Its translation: CASGRRAGSSTDTQYF.

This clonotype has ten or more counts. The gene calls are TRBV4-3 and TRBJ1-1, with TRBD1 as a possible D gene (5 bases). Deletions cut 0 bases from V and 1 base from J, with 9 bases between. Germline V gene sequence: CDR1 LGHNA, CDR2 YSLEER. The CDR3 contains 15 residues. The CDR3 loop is CASSQDRVGNTEAFF. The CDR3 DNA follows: TGCGCCAGCAGCCAAGACAGGGTGGGGAACACTGAAGCTTTCTTT.

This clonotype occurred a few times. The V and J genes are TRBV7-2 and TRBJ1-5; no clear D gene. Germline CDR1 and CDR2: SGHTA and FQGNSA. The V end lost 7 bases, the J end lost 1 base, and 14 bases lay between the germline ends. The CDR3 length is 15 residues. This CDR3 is CASTLGAVSNQPQHF. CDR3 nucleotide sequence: TGTGCCAGCACCCTAGGCGCCGTGAGCAATCAGCCCCAGCATTTT. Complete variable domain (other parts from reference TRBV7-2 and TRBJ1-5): GAGVSQSPSNKVTEKGKDVELRCDPISGHTALYWYRQSLGQGLEFLIYFQGNSAPDKSGLPSDRFSAERTGGSVSTLTIQRTQQEDSAVYLCASTLGAVSNQPQHFGDGTRLSIL.

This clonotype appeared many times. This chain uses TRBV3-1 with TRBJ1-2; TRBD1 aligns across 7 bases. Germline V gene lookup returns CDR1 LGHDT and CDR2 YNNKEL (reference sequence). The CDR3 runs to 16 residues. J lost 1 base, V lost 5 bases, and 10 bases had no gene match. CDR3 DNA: TGTGCCAGCAGCTATACAGGGGTGGACGTTAACTATGGCTACACCTTC. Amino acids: CASSYTGVDVNYGYTF.

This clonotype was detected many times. In DNA form, the CDR3 reads TGTGCCAGCAGCCAGGGGGGCAGGATGGGCCACGAGCAGTACTTC. This encodes CASSQGGRMGHEQYF. The chain uses TRBV7-9 and TRBJ2-7, with D tentatively TRBD1 (7 bases). Looked up from germline, CDR1 is SEHNR and CDR2 is FQNEAQ (reference sequence). Trimming stripped 5 bases from V and 5 bases from J, with 19 bases between. The CDR3 totals 15 residues.

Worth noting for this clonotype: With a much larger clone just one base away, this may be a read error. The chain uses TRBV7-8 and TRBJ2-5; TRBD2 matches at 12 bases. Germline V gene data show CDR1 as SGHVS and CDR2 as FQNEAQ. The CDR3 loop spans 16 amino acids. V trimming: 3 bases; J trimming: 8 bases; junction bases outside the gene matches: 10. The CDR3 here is CASSFSLAGGYDTQYF. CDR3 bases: TGTGCCAGCAGCTTTTCGCTAGCGGGGGGGTATGATACCCAGTACTTC.

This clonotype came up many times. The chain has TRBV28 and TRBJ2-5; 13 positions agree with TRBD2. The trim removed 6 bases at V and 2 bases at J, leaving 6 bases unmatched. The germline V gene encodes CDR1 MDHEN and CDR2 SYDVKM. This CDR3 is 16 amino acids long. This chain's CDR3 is CASRRPGLAGQETQYF. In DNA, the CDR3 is TGTGCCAGCAGACGACCGGGACTAGCGGGGCAAGAGACCCAGTACTTC.